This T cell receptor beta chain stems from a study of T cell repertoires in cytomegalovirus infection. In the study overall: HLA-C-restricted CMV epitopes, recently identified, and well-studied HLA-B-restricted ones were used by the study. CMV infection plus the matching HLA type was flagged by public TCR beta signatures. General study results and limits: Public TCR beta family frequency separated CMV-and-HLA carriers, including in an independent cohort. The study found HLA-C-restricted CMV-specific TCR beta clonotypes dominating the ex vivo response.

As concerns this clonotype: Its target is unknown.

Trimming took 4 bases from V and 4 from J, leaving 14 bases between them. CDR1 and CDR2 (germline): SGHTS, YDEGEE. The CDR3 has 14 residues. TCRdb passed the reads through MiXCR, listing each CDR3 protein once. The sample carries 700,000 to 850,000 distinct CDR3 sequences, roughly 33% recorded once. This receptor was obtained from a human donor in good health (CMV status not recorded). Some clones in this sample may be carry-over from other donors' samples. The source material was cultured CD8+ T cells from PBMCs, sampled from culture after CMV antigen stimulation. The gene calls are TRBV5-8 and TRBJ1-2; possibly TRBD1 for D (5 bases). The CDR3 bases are TGTGCCAGCAGCCTGGAAAGGGACCCCTATGGCTACACCTTC. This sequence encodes CASSLERDPYGYTF.